This T cell receptor beta chain was sequenced during a study of cytomegalovirus exposure and HLA in healthy donors. This CDR3 is built from 13 residues. The germline gives CDR1 ENHRY, CDR2 SYGVKD. Trimming cost V 4 bases and J 6 bases, with 12 bases left between them. PCR primers comprised 60 Vbeta and 13 Jbeta primers. The assay was immunoSEQ multiplex PCR, and TCRdb's table has in-frame clones only and misses some. The sample has about 120,000 clones, about four fifths seen once. The sequence derives from a woman aged 30 to 39 in good health and CMV-seronegative. The chain employs TRBV10-3 and TRBJ1-1; D is ambiguous. Sequenced material: PBMCs. The CDR3 DNA is TGTGCCATCAGTGCGGGAGACATGTCTGAAGCTTTCTTT. It yields the protein CAISAGDMSEAFF.